This T cell receptor beta chain derives from a study of T cells after yellow fever vaccination. Regarding the study as a whole: Just a small share of clonotypes turned up in the CD4 compartment as well as the CD8 compartment.

CDR3 length: 13 amino acids. With 3 bases clipped from V and 6 bases from J, the junction kept 2 bases outside the gene matches. Each CDR3 protein is one row after TCRdb ran MiXCR on the 5' RACE reads. This repertoire shows about 240,000 distinct CDR3 sequences, roughly 3.7% found once; its top ten account for around 19%. This clonotype was recorded at least ten times. Its specificity is not known. The receptor comes from a man aged 18-30 years who received the YFV17D yellow fever vaccine. Sequencing used PBMCs, obtained 15 days after the yellow fever booster vaccination. This chain joins TRBV12-3 or TRBV12-4 and TRBJ1-1; 9 nucleotides match TRBD1. The CDR3 spells CASSFNRGPEAFF. The CDR3 region has the DNA TGTGCCAGCAGTTTTAACAGGGGGCCTGAAGCTTTCTTT.